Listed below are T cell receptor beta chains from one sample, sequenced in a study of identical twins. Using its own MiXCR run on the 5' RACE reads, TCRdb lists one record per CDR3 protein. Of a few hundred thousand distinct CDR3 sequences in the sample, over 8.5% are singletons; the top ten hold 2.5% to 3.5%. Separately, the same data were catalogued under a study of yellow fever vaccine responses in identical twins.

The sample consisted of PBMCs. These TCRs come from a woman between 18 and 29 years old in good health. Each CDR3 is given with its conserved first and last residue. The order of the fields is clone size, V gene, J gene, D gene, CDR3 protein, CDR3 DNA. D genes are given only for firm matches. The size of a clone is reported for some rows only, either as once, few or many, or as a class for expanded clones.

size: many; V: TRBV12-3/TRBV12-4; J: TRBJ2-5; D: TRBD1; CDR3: CASSPRTGQGETQYF; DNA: TGTGCCAGCAGTCCTCGGACAGGGCAGGGAGAGACCCAGTACTTC
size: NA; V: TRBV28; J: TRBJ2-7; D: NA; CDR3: CASSRDGRVQYF; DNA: TGTGCCAGCAGCCGGGACGGCCGCGTGCAGTACTTC
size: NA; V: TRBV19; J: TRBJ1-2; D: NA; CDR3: CASSIGGEGYTF; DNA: TGTGCCAGTAGTATCGGGGGGGAAGGCTACACCTTC
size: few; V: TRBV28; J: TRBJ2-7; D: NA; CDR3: CASTSQAVIYEQYF; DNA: TGTGCCAGCACTTCGCAGGCGGTGATCTACGAGCAGTACTTC
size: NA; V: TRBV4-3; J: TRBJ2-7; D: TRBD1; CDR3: CASSQDVAGTVAYEQYF; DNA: TGCGCCAGCAGCCAAGATGTAGCTGGGACAGTAGCCTACGAGCAGTACTTC
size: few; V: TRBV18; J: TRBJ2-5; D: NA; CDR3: CASSPPGRAQETQYF; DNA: TGTGCCAGCTCACCACCGGGGCGGGCCCAAGAGACCCAGTACTTC
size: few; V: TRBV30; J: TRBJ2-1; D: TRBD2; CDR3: CAWSGYGGRARTYNEQFF; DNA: TGTGCCTGGAGTGGATACGGCGGGAGGGCCCGAACATACAATGAGCAGTTCTTC
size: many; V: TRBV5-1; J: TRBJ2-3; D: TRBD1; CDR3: CASSQDRAGTDTQYF; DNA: TGCGCCAGCAGCCAGGACAGGGCGGGTACAGATACGCAGTATTTT
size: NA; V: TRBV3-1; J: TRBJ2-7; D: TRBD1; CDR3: CASSQRRDRDPYEQYF; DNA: TGTGCCAGCAGCCAGAGGAGGGACAGGGACCCCTACGAGCAGTACTTC
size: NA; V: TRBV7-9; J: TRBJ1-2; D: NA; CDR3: CASSYGGANRDLYGYTF; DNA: TGTGCCAGCAGCTACGGCGGGGCCAATCGCGACCTCTATGGCTACACCTTC
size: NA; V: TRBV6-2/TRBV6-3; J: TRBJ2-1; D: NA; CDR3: CASSPSRSPSYNEQFF; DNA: TGTGCCAGCAGTCCATCTAGGTCCCCCTCCTACAATGAGCAGTTCTTC
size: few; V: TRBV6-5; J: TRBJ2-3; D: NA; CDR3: CASSSDSISTDTQYF; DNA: TGTGCCAGCAGTTCCGACTCCATCTCCACAGATACGCAGTATTTT
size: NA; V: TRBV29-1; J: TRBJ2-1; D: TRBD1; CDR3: CSVDDRGRGGEQFF; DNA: TGCAGCGTGGATGACAGGGGGCGGGGTGGGGAGCAGTTCTTC
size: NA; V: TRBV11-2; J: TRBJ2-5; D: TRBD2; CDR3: CASSLKRGTSGRRETQYF; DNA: TGTGCCAGCAGCTTAAAACGCGGGACTAGCGGGAGACGAGAGACCCAGTACTTC
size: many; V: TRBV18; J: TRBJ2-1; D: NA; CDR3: CASSPDRKNNEQFF; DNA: TGTGCCAGCTCACCAGACAGGAAAAACAATGAGCAGTTCTTC
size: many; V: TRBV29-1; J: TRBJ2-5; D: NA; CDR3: CSVGPGLGETQYF; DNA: NA
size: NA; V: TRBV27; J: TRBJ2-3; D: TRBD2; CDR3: CASSPEGLAGALSTDTQYF; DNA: TGTGCCAGCAGTCCGGAGGGACTAGCGGGGGCCTTAAGCACAGATACGCAGTATTTT
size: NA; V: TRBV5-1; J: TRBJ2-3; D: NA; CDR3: CASSRGDTGGNTQYF; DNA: TGCGCCAGCAGCCGCGGGGATACGGGCGGGAATACGCAGTATTTT
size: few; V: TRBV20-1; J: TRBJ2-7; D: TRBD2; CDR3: CSASYSGLAETYEQYF; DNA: TGCAGTGCTAGTTACTCCGGACTAGCGGAAACATACGAGCAGTACTTC
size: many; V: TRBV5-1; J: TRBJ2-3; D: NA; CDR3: CASSLLGFDTQYF; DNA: TGCGCCAGCAGCTTACTAGGATTCGATACGCAGTATTTT
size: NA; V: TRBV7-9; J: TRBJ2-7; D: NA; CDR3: CASSFLEGGRYEQYF; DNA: TGTGCCAGCAGCTTCCTGGAGGGGGGCCGTTACGAGCAGTACTTC
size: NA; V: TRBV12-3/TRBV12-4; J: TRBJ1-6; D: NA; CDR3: CASSFLVGNSPLHF; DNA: TGTGCCAGCAGTTTTTTAGTCGGGAATTCACCCCTCCACTTT
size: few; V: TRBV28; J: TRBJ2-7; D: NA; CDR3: CASRSWDEQYF; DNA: TGTGCCAGCAGATCATGGGACGAGCAGTACTTC
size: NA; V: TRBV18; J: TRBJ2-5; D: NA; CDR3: CASSPDPAPLETQYF; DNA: TGTGCCAGCTCACCAGATCCAGCCCCCTTGGAGACCCAGTACTTC
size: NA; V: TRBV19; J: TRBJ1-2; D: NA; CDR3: CASTLVEDSPYGYTF; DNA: TGTGCCAGTACCCTAGTAGAGGACAGTCCCTATGGCTACACCTTC
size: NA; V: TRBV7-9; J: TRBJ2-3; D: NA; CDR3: CASSTQPIPSTDTQYF; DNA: TGTGCCAGCAGCACACAACCCATACCCAGCACAGATACGCAGTATTTT
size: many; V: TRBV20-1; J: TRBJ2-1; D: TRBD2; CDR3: CSARDVLAGGSFDEQFF; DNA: TGCAGTGCTAGAGATGTGCTAGCGGGGGGGTCCTTCGATGAGCAGTTCTTC